The source of this T cell receptor (beta chain) is a study of shared clonotypes between healthy human individuals. The donors were all Caucasian adults (living in Nashville, Tennessee). TCRdb's copy holds only in-frame clones and misses some; the assay was immunoSEQ multiplex PCR. The data contain a few million clones, 80% to 95% of them singletons. V shed 2 bases and J 5 bases; nucleotides not matched to a gene: 8. In germline, CDR1 is SGDLS, CDR2 YYNGEE. The length of the CDR3 is 15 residues. The TCR comes from a man younger than 30 in good health. Some clones in this sample may be carry-over from other donors' samples. The J gene is TRBJ2-5, the V gene TRBV9; TRBD2 aligns across 8 bases. Sequencing input: naive CD4+ T cells from PBMCs. Subset here: CD45RA+ positively selected. This CDR3 reads CASSVTAGALETQYF. The CDR3 DNA reads TGTGCCAGCAGCGTTACAGCGGGAGCTCTGGAGACCCAGTACTTC.